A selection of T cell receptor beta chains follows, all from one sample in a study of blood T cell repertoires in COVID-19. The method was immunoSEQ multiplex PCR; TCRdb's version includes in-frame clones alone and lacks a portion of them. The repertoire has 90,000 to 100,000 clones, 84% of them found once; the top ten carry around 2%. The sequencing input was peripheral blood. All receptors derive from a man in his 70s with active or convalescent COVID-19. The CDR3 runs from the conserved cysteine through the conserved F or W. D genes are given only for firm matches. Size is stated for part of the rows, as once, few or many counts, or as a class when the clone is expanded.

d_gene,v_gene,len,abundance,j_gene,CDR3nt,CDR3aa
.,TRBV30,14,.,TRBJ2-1,TGTGCCTGGGATGGACAGTCCCGCTACAATGAGCAGTTCTTC,CAWDGQSRYNEQFF
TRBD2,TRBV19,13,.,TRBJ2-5,TGTGCCAGTAGTTTCGCGGGGGGGCCGACCCAGTACTTC,CASSFAGGPTQYF
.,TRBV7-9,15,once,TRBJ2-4,TGTGCCAGCAGCGCTACTCGACTAGCCAAAAACATTCAGTACTTC,CASSATRLAKNIQYF
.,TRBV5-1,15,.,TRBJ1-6,TGCGCCAGCAGCTACTCCGGCCGGGAGAATTCACCCCTCCACTTT,CASSYSGRENSPLHF
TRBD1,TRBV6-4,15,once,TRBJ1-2,TGTGCCAGCAGTGACTCAGGGGGCTCGCTTTATGGCTACACCTTC,CASSDSGGSLYGYTF
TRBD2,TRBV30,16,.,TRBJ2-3,TGTGCCTGGAGTGCACAACTAGCGGGGGGCACAGATACGCAGTATTTT,CAWSAQLAGGTDTQYF
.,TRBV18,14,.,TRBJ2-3,TGTGCCAGCTCACGGGCCACCAGCACAGATACGCAGTATTTT,CASSRATSTDTQYF
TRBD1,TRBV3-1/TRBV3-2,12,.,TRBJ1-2,TGTGCCACCTTAAAGGGGGCAAATGGCTACACCTTC,CATLKGANGYTF
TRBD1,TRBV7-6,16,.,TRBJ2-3,TGTGCCAGCAGCTTATCCGGGACAGGGGCCACAGATACGCAGTATTTT,CASSLSGTGATDTQYF
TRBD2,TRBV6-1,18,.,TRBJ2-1,TGTGCCAGCAGTGAGAGTAGCGGGGGGTCTTACTCCTACAATGAGCAGTTCTTC,CASSESSGGSYSYNEQFF
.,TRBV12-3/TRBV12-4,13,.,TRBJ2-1,TGTGCCAGCAGTGCCCTCAGGGGCAATGAGCAGTTCTTC,CASSALRGNEQFF
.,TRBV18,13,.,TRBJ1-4,TGTGCCAGCTCAACCGCGAGGGCGGAAAAACTGTTTTTT,CASSTARAEKLFF
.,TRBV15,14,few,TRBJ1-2,TGTGCCACCAGCAGAGGGGCAGGGCAGTATGGCTACACCTTC,CATSRGAGQYGYTF
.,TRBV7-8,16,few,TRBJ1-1,TGTGCCAGCAGCTTAGCGCTGACAGACAGAGAAGATGAAGCTTTCTTT,CASSLALTDREDEAFF
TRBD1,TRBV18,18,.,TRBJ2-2,TGTGCCAGCTCACCTGAGGCCCCCGGGACAGGGAACACCGGGGAGCTGTTTTTT,CASSPEAPGTGNTGELFF
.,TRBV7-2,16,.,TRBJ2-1,TGTGCCAGCAGCTTATCGTACAGGGCCCCCTACAATGAGCAGTTCTTC,CASSLSYRAPYNEQFF
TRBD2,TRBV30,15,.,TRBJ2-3,TGTGCCTGGAGTGTACGGTTAGCGGGCGCAGATACGCAGTATTTT,CAWSVRLAGADTQYF
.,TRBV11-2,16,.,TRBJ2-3,TGTGCCAGCAGCTTACAGGGGAGCGGGGTCACAGATACGCAGTATTTT,CASSLQGSGVTDTQYF
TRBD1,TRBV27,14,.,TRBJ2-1,TGTGCCAGCAGTTTATGGGACAGGTACAATGAGCAGTTCTTC,CASSLWDRYNEQFF
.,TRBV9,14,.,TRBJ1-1,TGTGCCAGCAGCGGACAAGTAGAGAACACTGAAGCTTTCTTT,CASSGQVENTEAFF
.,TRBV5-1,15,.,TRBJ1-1,TGCGCCAGCAGCCCGGGAACAGGGATGAACACTGAAGCTTTCTTT,CASSPGTGMNTEAFF
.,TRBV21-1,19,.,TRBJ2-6,TGTGCCAGCACCGAATCGGAGGGACAGGGTGGTGGGGGGGCCAACGTCCTGACTTTC,CASTESEGQGGGGANVLTF
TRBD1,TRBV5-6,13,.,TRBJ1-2,TGTGCCAGCAGCCCAGGGGGCACGAATGGCTACACCTTC,CASSPGGTNGYTF
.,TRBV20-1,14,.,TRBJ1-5,TGCAGTGCTAGTCCCGGAGCAGGCAATCAGCCCCAGCATTTT,CSASPGAGNQPQHF
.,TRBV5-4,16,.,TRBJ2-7,TGTGCCAGCAGCTTGGGCCGAAGGCAACAGTTCGACGAGCAGTACTTC,CASSLGRRQQFDEQYF
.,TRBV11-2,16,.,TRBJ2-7,TGTGCCAGCAGCTTAAAGGGGACACCGAGCTTCTACGAGCAGTACTTC,CASSLKGTPSFYEQYF
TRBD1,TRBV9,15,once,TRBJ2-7,TGTGCCAGCAGCGTAGGGACAGGGGGATTCTACGAGCAGTACTTC,CASSVGTGGFYEQYF
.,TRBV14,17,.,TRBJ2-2,TGTGCCAGCAGCCAAGAGTCGGAGCAACCCCGGACCGGGGAGCTGTTTTTT,CASSQESEQPRTGELFF
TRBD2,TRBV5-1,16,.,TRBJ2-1,TGCGCCAGCAGCTTGCGTGAGCGGGGGGGATACAATGAGCAGTTCTTC,CASSLRERGGYNEQFF
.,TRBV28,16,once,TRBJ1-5,TGTGCCAGCAGTTTCGCAGGGCGAAGGAGCAATCAGCCCCAGCATTTT,CASSFAGRRSNQPQHF
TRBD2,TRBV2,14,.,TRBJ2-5,TGTGCCAGCAGTACCGGGACTAGGGGGGAGACCCAGTACTTC,CASSTGTRGETQYF
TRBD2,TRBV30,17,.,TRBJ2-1,TGTGCCTGGAGTAAGCCATGGGAGGGGCTGTGGGGCAATGAGCAGTTCTTC,CAWSKPWEGLWGNEQFF
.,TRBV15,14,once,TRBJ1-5,TGTGCCACCAGCAGAGGACAGGAGGCCCAGCCCCAGCATTTT,CATSRGQEAQPQHF
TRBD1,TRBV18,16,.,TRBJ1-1,TGTGCCAGCTCACCACCAAGCCCAGGGGGCGGCACTGAAGCTTTCTTT,CASSPPSPGGGTEAFF
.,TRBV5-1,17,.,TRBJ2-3,TGCGCCAGCAGCTTTCAAAGTGGGGCCCTTGGCACAGATACGCAGTATTTT,CASSFQSGALGTDTQYF
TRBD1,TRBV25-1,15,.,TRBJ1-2,TGTGCCAGCAGTGGCCCGGACAGGGGGCGTTATGGCTACACCTTC,CASSGPDRGRYGYTF
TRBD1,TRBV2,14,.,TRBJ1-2,TGTGCCAGCAGTGTCGACAGGGAGAGAGGGGGCTACACCTTC,CASSVDRERGGYTF
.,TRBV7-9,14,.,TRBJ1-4,TGTGCCAGCAGCTTCGAAGAGGCCAATGAAAAACTGTTTTTT,CASSFEEANEKLFF
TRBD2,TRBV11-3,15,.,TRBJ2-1,TGTGCCAGCAGCTTCGGGACTAGCGGGTACAATGAGCAGTTCTTC,CASSFGTSGYNEQFF
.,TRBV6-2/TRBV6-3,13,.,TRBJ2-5,TGTGCCAGCAGTTACGGAGGCCAGGAGACCCAGTACTTC,CASSYGGQETQYF
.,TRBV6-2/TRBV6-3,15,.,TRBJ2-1,TGTGCCAGCAGTTACCAACAGGGTTCATACAATGAGCAGTTCTTC,CASSYQQGSYNEQFF
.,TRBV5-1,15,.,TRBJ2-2,TGCGCCAGCAGACTCGGGGGGCCGGGGACCGGGGAGCTGTTTTTT,CASRLGGPGTGELFF
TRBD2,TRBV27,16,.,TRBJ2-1,TGTGCCAGCAGTTTTGGGGGACTAGCGGGGGGCGGTGAGCAGTTCTTC,CASSFGGLAGGGEQFF
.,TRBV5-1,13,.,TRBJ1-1,TGCGCCAGCAGCTTGGCAGGGTTGACTGAAGCTTTCTTT,CASSLAGLTEAFF
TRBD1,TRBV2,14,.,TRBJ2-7,TGTGCCAGCAGTTCACAGGGGGGATCCTACGAGCAGTACTTC,CASSSQGGSYEQYF
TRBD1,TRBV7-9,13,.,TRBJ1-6,TGTGCCAGCAGTACGACAGGGTTTTCACCCCTCCACTTT,CASSTTGFSPLHF
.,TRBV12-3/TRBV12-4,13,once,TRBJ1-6,TGTGCCAGCAGTTTAGGGGGGGGTTCACCCCTCCACTTT,CASSLGGGSPLHF
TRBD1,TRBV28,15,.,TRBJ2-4,TGTGCCAGCAGTAGACCGGGACAGGGGACTGACATTCAGTACTTC,CASSRPGQGTDIQYF
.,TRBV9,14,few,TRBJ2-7,TGTGCCAGCAGCGTAGTCCCGGGGGCCTACGAGCAGTACTTC,CASSVVPGAYEQYF
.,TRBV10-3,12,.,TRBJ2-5,TGTGCCATCGGTGCAGGCTTGGAGACCCAGTACTTC,CAIGAGLETQYF
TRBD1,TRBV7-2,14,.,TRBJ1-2,TGTGCCAGCAGCTCAAGACAGGGGAGGGATGGCTACACCTTC,CASSSRQGRDGYTF
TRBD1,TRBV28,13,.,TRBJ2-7,TGTGCCAGCAGTTTGCCCAGGGGGCGCCGTCAGTACTTC,CASSLPRGRRQYF
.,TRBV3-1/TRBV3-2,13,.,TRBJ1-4,TGTGCCAGCAGCCTAGACCAGGCCCAAAAACTGTTTTTT,CASSLDQAQKLFF
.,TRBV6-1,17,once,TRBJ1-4,TGTGCCAGCAGTGTATTTCTCCGGGACAATGCTAATGAAAAACTGTTTTTT,CASSVFLRDNANEKLFF
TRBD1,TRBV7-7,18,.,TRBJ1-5,TGTGCTAGCAGCACATCGACAGGGGCGACTTATAGCAATCAGCCCCAGCATTTT,CASSTSTGATYSNQPQHF
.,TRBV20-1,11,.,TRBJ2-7,TGCAGTGCTAGTGCCGGGTTTGGAAAGTACTTC,CSASAGFGKYF
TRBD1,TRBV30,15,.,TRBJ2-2,TGTGCCTGGAGTACCGGGACAGTCGGGACCGGGGAGCTGTTTTTT,CAWSTGTVGTGELFF
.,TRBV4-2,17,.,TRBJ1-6,TGTGCCAGCAGCTATAATAGTCAGGGCTCCTATAATTCACCCCTCCACTTT,CASSYNSQGSYNSPLHF
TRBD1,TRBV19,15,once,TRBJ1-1,TGTGCCAGTAGTTTAGGGGGACAGACCAACACTGAAGCTTTCTTT,CASSLGGQTNTEAFF
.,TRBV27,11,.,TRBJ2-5,TGTGCCAGCAGCCTTCAAGAGACCCAGTACTTC,CASSLQETQYF